One and the same sample provided the 20 T cell receptor beta chains below, sequenced in a study of cytomegalovirus exposure and HLA in healthy donors. PCR employed 60 Vbeta and 13 Jbeta primers. Method: immunoSEQ multiplex PCR; TCRdb's copy keeps in-frame clones and lacks some. Here the sample spans about 130,000 clones, roughly 80% being singletons. Input material: PBMCs. These receptors were taken from a boy between 10 and 17 years old in good health and CMV-seronegative.

The chain couples TRBV7-9 to TRBJ1-6; D is uncertain. With 5 bases removed from V and 8 bases from J, the gap between germline ends came to 13 bases. Germline CDR1 is SEHNR and CDR2 is FQNEAQ (reference sequence). The CDR3 totals 14 residues. The DNA for the CDR3 is TGTGCCAGCAGCCGGACGGGGTTGGATTCACCCCTCCACTTT. Amino acid sequence: CASSRTGLDSPLHF.

The rearrangement uses TRBV10-3 and TRBJ2-5; 7 bases align to TRBD2. Per germline, CDR1 ENHRY and CDR2 SYGVKD. Trimming cost V 0 bases and J 2 bases; bases outside gene matches: 6. The CDR3 consists of 16 residues. The CDR3 bases are TGTGCCATCAGTGAGTCGCCCCTAGCGGAGCAAGAGACCCAGTACTTC. Amino acids: CAISESPLAEQETQYF.

In its sample, this clone was seen once. The chain has TRBV30 and TRBJ1-4; the D is unclear. V gave up 2 bases and J gave up 0 bases, with 13 bases separating them. CDR3 length: 16 residues. Germline CDR1 GTSNPN, CDR2 SVGIG (reference sequence). CDR3 DNA sequence: TGTGCCTGGAGTCCCCTATCCGGGGCAACTAATGAAAAACTGTTTTTT. Protein product: CAWSPLSGATNEKLFF.

V is TRBV5-1 and J is TRBJ1-2; 10 bases match TRBD1. Germline CDR1 reads SGHRS; CDR2 reads YFSETQ. The CDR3 loop spans 15 amino acids. The V gene end was trimmed by 4 bases and the J gene end by 4 bases; junction bases not matched to a gene: 7. Here the CDR3 reads CASSAGQGGGYGYTF. The CDR3 coding sequence is TGCGCCAGCAGCGCCGGACAGGGGGGTGGCTATGGCTACACCTTC.

The chain is built from TRBV27 and TRBJ2-2; tentatively, D is TRBD2 (6 bases). The germline gives CDR1 MNHEY, CDR2 SMNVEV (reference sequence). CDR3 length equals 16 residues. Trimming took off 8 bases at V and 3 bases at J, with 19 bases between the two ends. The CDR3, as DNA: TGTGCCAGCTCGGGACTCCTTAAACGATACACCGGGGAGCTGTTTTTT. This translates into CASSGLLKRYTGELFF.

The table lists this clone with a count of one. The chain joins TRBV16 to TRBJ1-4; 9 bases fit TRBD1. The CDR3 is 15 amino acids. Germline V lookup: CDR1 KGHSY, CDR2 FQNENV. Trimming at V came to 0 bases and at J to 12 bases, leaving 8 bases not matched to a gene. This CDR3 reads CASSQSYGTGSELFF. Written as DNA, the CDR3 is TGTGCCAGCAGCCAATCCTACGGGACAGGGAGCGAACTGTTTTTT.

This sequence joins TRBV18 and TRBJ2-1; a weak D match, TRBD2 (5 bases). The CDR3 consists of 18 residues. CDR1 KGHSH and CDR2 LQKENI come from the germline V gene. V was pared by 3 bases and J by 0 bases, with 18 bases between. Written as DNA, the CDR3 is TGTGCCAGCTCACCGACGGGGTATGGACGAGGCTCCTACAATGAGCAGTTCTTC. Its translation: CASSPTGYGRGSYNEQFF.

This clone was seen once. The rearrangement joins TRBV5-1 to TRBJ2-7; TRBD1 might be the D (6 bases). Between the trimmed V and J ends, which lost 1 base and 2 bases, there was a span of 10 bases. This CDR3 has 14 residues. Germline CDR1 reads SGHRS; CDR2 reads YFSETQ. The CDR3 sequence: CASSLIPGAYEQYF. The CDR3 bases are TGCGCCAGCAGCTTGATACCAGGGGCCTACGAGCAGTACTTC.

The chain links TRBV10-1 to TRBJ2-7; 8 positions match TRBD2. Losses at the gene ends were 0 bases for V and 1 base for J; bases not matched to a gene: 11. CDR3 length equals 18 residues. Germline V lookup: CDR1 WNHNN, CDR2 SYGVQD (reference sequence). CDR3: CASSESPLQLAASYEQYF. Written as DNA, the CDR3 is TGCGCCAGCAGTGAGTCTCCCCTGCAACTAGCGGCTTCCTACGAGCAGTACTTC.

The chain couples TRBV27 to TRBJ2-7, with TRBD1 as a possible D gene (6 bases). Germline CDR1 is MNHEY and CDR2 is SMNVEV (reference sequence). Trimming removed 5 bases from V and 3 bases from J, with 11 bases in between. This CDR3 region has 13 residues. The CDR3 nucleotides are TGTGCCAGCAGTCCCGAGGACAGCTACGAGCAGTACTTC. Its translation: CASSPEDSYEQYF.

Regarding this clone: Other DNA sequences within the sample encode an identical CDR3. The chain employs TRBV29-1 and TRBJ2-7; 7 nucleotides match TRBD2. CDR3 length: 12 residues. The V segment lost 6 bases and the J segment 1 base; nucleotides outside the gene matches: 3. Germline CDR1 reads SQVTM; CDR2 reads ANQGSEA. In DNA form, the CDR3 reads TGCAGCGTCGCGGGGGTATCCTACGAGCAGTACTTC. This translates into CSVAGVSYEQYF.

V gene TRBV10-3 combines with J gene TRBJ2-7; D gene uncertain. The CDR3 contains 11 residues. In germline, CDR1 is ENHRY, CDR2 SYGVKD. The V end lost 8 bases, the J end lost 3 bases, and 8 bases lay between the germline ends. The CDR3: CAIAQDYEQYF. The CDR3 region has the DNA TGTGCCATCGCCCAGGACTACGAGCAGTACTTC.

This rearrangement joins TRBV7-8 to TRBJ1-5; D ambiguous. V was clipped by 4 bases and J by 6 bases, with 10 bases between them. Germline V CDR1 and CDR2: SGHVS, FQNEAQ. This CDR3 is built from 13 residues. CDR3 amino acids: CASSYYASQPQHF. The CDR3 nucleotides read TGTGCCAGCAGCTACTACGCTAGTCAGCCCCAGCATTTT. Complete variable domain (other parts from reference TRBV7-8 and TRBJ1-5): GAGVSQSPRYKVAKRGQDVALRCDPISGHVSLFWYQQALGQGPEFLTYFQNEAQLDKSGLPSDRFFAERPEGSVSTLKIQRTQQEDSAVYLCASSYYASQPQHFGDGTRLSIL.

The rearrangement joins TRBV4-2 to TRBJ2-7, with 7 positions matching TRBD2. Unmatched junction bases numbered 4, after V lost 0 bases and J lost 2 bases. CDR1 and CDR2 (germline): LGHNA, YNFKEQ. This CDR3 spans 15 amino acids. The CDR3 nucleotides read TGTGCCAGCAGCCAAGAGGGCGGGAGTGCCTACGAGCAGTACTTC. Residues: CASSQEGGSAYEQYF.

The chain employs TRBV27 and TRBJ2-3; 8 nucleotides agree with TRBD1. The CDR3 contains 16 residues. V lost 5 bases and J lost 1; bases outside the gene matches: 8. Germline loops: CDR1 MNHEY, CDR2 SMNVEV (reference sequence). CDR3 in DNA: TGTGCCAGCAGTATCTCGTCGACAGGGGGCACAGATACGCAGTATTTT. It specifies CASSISSTGGTDTQYF.

The chain combines TRBV18 with TRBJ1-2, with D possibly being TRBD1 (5 bases). The ends were cut back, 1 base at V and 8 bases at J, with 11 bases in the middle. Germline V gives CDR1 KGHSH, CDR2 LQKENI. This CDR3 spans 13 amino acids. The CDR3 DNA reads TGTGCCAGCTCACCACTGGAGGGGAACGGCTACACCTTC. Its protein is CASSPLEGNGYTF.

This clone was recorded a few times. The chain uses TRBV7-7 and TRBJ1-2; D uncertain. The V end lost 4 bases, the J end lost 6 bases, and 15 bases lay between the germline ends. The CDR3 sequence is 14 residues long. Germline CDR1 SSHAT, CDR2 FNYEAQ (reference sequence). This CDR3 is CASSSKWRVDGYTF. The DNA of the CDR3 is TGTGCCAGCAGCTCGAAGTGGAGGGTAGATGGCTACACCTTC.

This clone was picked up one time. The rearrangement joins TRBV7-8 to TRBJ2-5, with D perhaps matching TRBD1 (6 bases). The CDR3 has 14 amino acids. The V gene's germline CDR1 is SGHVS and CDR2 FQNEAQ. Trimming shortened V by 5 bases and J by 7 bases, and 17 bases separated the two germline ends. The CDR3: CASSRQDSVGTQYF. Here the CDR3 DNA reads TGTGCCAGCAGCCGACAGGACAGCGTGGGGACCCAGTACTTC.

V gene TRBV11-2 combines with J gene TRBJ1-1; TRBD1 aligns across 10 bases. Germline CDR1 reads SGHAT; CDR2 reads FQNNGV. The CDR3 totals 17 residues. J gave up 6 bases and V 4 bases, and 14 bases lay outside the gene matches. The CDR3 DNA reads TGTGCCAGCAGCTCCTTCAGACTGGACAGGGGGATCTCTGAAGCTTTCTTT. Translation: CASSSFRLDRGISEAFF.

The chain joins TRBV7-2 to TRBJ2-1; 8 bases match TRBD2. V lost 8 bases to trimming and J lost 3 bases; unmatched junction nucleotides: 6. Per the germline V gene, CDR1 is SGHTA and CDR2 is FQGNSA. This CDR3 has 14 amino acids. The CDR3 loop reads CASAGREDYNEQFF. In nucleotides, the CDR3 is TGTGCCAGCGCCGGGCGGGAGGACTACAATGAGCAGTTCTTC.